The 27 T cell receptor beta chains given below trace back to one sample, sequenced in a study of HIV-infected patients and healthy controls. cDNA was made from 500 ng RNA using alpha and beta constant primers. Each of the alpha and beta chains got its own library through chain-specific third strand synthesis with indices. TCRdb processed the 5' RACE reads anew with MiXCR; each CDR3 protein has one entry. The data show about 19,000 distinct CDR3 sequences, roughly 8.9% seen once. The repertoire came from unfractionated whole blood and reflected all unsorted peripheral T cells. Sequenced: blood. All receptors derive from an adult in good health.

This clonotype appeared many times. This chain joins TRBV4-1 and TRBJ1-1; the D is unclear. Trimming removed 1 base at V and 7 bases at J, with 7 bases between. Germline V gene sequence: CDR1 MGHRA, CDR2 YSYEKL. The CDR3 length is 12 residues. CDR3 sequence: CASSQGESEAFF. CDR3 DNA: TGCGCCAGCAGCCAAGGAGAGAGTGAAGCTTTCTTT.

This rearrangement joins TRBV6-2 or TRBV6-3 to TRBJ2-7, with TRBD2 as a possible D gene (5 bases). The CDR3 has 14 amino acids. CDR1 and CDR2 from the germline V gene are MNHEY and SVGEGT. Deletions cut 5 bases from V and 4 bases from J, with 15 bases between. As DNA, the CDR3 is TGTGCCAGCAGTCCCGGGGATTTTTGGTACGAGCAGTACTTC. This codes for CASSPGDFWYEQYF.

This clonotype was counted ten times or more. The chain combines TRBV4-3 with TRBJ1-1, with unresolved D. The V end was cut by 0 bases, the J end by 6 bases, with 5 bases between. The CDR3 length is 12 residues. The V gene's germline CDR1 is LGHNA and CDR2 YSLEER. Written as DNA, the CDR3 is TGCGCCAGCAGCCAAGATCTCTCTGAAGCTTTCTTT. Translated: CASSQDLSEAFF.

Many counts were recorded for this clonotype. The chain employs TRBV12-3 or TRBV12-4 and TRBJ1-1; D perhaps matches TRBD1 (6 bases). The CDR3 runs to 16 residues. The V end was cut by 4 bases, the J end by 1 base, with 16 bases between. This CDR3 is CASSSSPGVGNTEAFF. The CDR3 DNA is TGTGCCAGCAGTTCGAGCCCAGGGGTGGGGAACACTGAAGCTTTCTTT.

This chain joins TRBV6-6 and TRBJ1-2, with D possibly being TRBD1 (5 bases). Germline CDR1 reads MNHNY; CDR2 reads SVGAGI (reference sequence). Trimming took off 3 bases at V and 7 bases at J, with 12 bases between the two ends. CDR3 size: 13 residues. CDR3 amino acids: CASSYGGGLGYTF. The CDR3 nucleotides are TGTGCCAGCAGTTATGGGGGGGGACTTGGCTACACCTTC.

The J gene is TRBJ2-5, the V gene TRBV6-2 or TRBV6-3; D is unclear. The V gene's germline CDR1 is MNHEY and CDR2 SVGEGT. Trimming removed 3 bases from V and 2 bases from J, with 13 bases in between. The CDR3 consists of 15 residues. Here the CDR3 reads CASSYNYPMQETQYF. CDR3 nucleotide sequence: TGTGCCAGCAGTTATAATTACCCCATGCAAGAGACCCAGTACTTC.

A remark on this clonotype: A read error may be the cause here, since a much bigger clone is one base away. The rearrangement links TRBV29-1 to TRBJ1-2; TRBD1 might be the D (5 bases). This CDR3 has 14 residues. The germline V gene encodes CDR1 SQVTM and CDR2 ANQGSEA. CDR3 nucleotides: TGCAGCGTTCCCTCCGTCCTTCACGGGGCTGGCCACACCTTC. Its translation is CSVPSVLHGAGHTF.

This clonotype was recorded many times. This chain joins TRBV28 and TRBJ2-1; D remains ambiguous. The V gene's germline CDR1 is MDHEN and CDR2 SYDVKM. V lost 3 bases to trimming and J lost 6 bases, with 12 bases between them. This CDR3 region has 14 residues. The CDR3 DNA sequence: TGTGCCAGCAGTTTCAGCGCGTCGGGCAATGAGCAGTTCTTC. Protein sequence: CASSFSASGNEQFF.

By share of the sample, this clonotype is medium-sized. The V gene is TRBV18, the J gene TRBJ1-1; 7 bases line up with TRBD1. This CDR3 has 16 amino acids. Germline V gives CDR1 KGHSH, CDR2 LQKENI. The junction had 10 bases not matched to a gene; V was cut back by 4 bases and J by 2 bases. In DNA form, the CDR3 reads TGTGCCAGCTCACGCAGTACAGGGGCCGCCAACACTGAAGCTTTCTTT. Translation gives CASSRSTGAANTEAFF.

This clonotype is medium-sized. V and J are TRBV28 and TRBJ1-5; possible D gene TRBD1, 5 bases. V gave up 2 bases and J gave up 0 bases, with 8 bases separating them. Per the germline V gene, CDR1 is MDHEN and CDR2 is SYDVKM. The length of the CDR3 is 15 residues. The CDR3 bases are TGTGCCAGCAGTTTAAACAGGTATAGCAATCAGCCCCAGCATTTT. Protein sequence: CASSLNRYSNQPQHF.

The chain joins TRBV30 to TRBJ2-7; D may be TRBD2 (6 bases). Trimming removed 2 bases from V and 3 bases from J, with 14 bases in between. The CDR3 runs 14 residues. Germline V lookup: CDR1 GTSNPN, CDR2 SVGIG (reference sequence). CDR3 sequence (DNA): TGTGCCTGGAGTCACATGCAGCGGGTCTACGAGCAGTACTTC. Translated, it gives CAWSHMQRVYEQYF.

This clonotype was detected only a few times. V is TRBV29-1 and J is TRBJ2-5, with D maybe TRBD1 (6 bases). Germline CDR1 SQVTM, CDR2 ANQGSEA. The CDR3 is 12 amino acids. Between the trimmed V and J ends, which lost 2 bases and 5 bases, there was a span of 9 bases. The CDR3, as DNA: TGCAGCGTTGAACAGGGGAGCGAGACCCAGTACTTC. It specifies CSVEQGSETQYF.

The chain uses TRBV2 and TRBJ1-1; D call uncertain. Germline V gene lookup returns CDR1 SNHLY and CDR2 FYNNEI. V was shortened by 6 bases and J by 7 bases, with 18 bases between the two germline ends. CDR3 length: 14 amino acids. CDR3 in amino acids: CASRAHLSGGEAFF. In nucleotides, the CDR3 is TGTGCCAGCAGGGCTCATCTATCCGGAGGTGAAGCTTTCTTT.

This clonotype has at least ten counts. The chain uses TRBV5-1 and TRBJ1-2, with D unclear. CDR1 SGHRS and CDR2 YFSETQ come from the germline V gene. V lost 1 base and J 2 bases, leaving 9 bases between the germline ends. The CDR3 sequence is 14 residues long. For the CDR3, the DNA is TGCGCCAGCAGCTTGCAGGTATCCAACTATGGCTACACCTTC. Translating it yields CASSLQVSNYGYTF.

This clonotype came up many times. The V call is TRBV12-3 or TRBV12-4, the J call TRBJ2-2; D unclear. The CDR3 is 14 residues long. V gave up 7 bases and J gave up 5 bases, with 14 bases separating them. The CDR3 loop is CASTPVAVTGELFF. CDR3 coding DNA: TGTGCCAGCACCCCAGTGGCGGTAACCGGGGAGCTGTTTTTT.

This clonotype was picked up many times. V gene TRBV27 combines with J gene TRBJ2-3, with a possible D match to TRBD2 (7 bases). This CDR3 comprises 15 residues. CDR1 is MNHEY, CDR2 SMNVEV, per germline (reference sequence). V lost 4 bases, J lost 4 bases, and 15 bases lay in between. This chain's CDR3 is CASSYSGGLADTQYF. The CDR3 DNA sequence: TGTGCCAGCAGTTACTCGGGGGGCCTGGCAGATACGCAGTATTTT.

The sample holds many counts of this clonotype. The V gene is TRBV20-1, the J gene TRBJ2-7, with D tentatively TRBD2 (7 bases). V gave up 0 bases and J gave up 2 bases, with 11 bases separating them. Germline V gene lookup returns CDR1 DFQATT and CDR2 SNEGSKA (reference sequence). The CDR3 is 14 residues long. The CDR3 sequence: CSAREGGGPYEQYF. DNA of the CDR3: TGCAGTGCTAGAGAAGGCGGGGGCCCCTACGAGCAGTACTTC.

The table lists this clonotype with many counts. J is TRBJ2-3 and V is TRBV20-1; D remains ambiguous. Germline V CDR1 and CDR2: DFQATT, SNEGSKA (reference sequence). The germline V and J ends were trimmed by 6 bases and 2 bases, with 9 bases remaining between them. The CDR3 is 12 residues long. The CDR3 nucleotides read TGCAGTGCCGTTCCAGACACAGATACGCAGTATTTT. Amino acid sequence: CSAVPDTDTQYF.

This clonotype is termed medium-sized. The chain couples TRBV6-5 to TRBJ2-7; D unresolved. V shed 2 bases and J shed 6 bases, with 14 bases lying between them. CDR3 length: 14 amino acids. From germline, CDR1 is MNHEY and CDR2 SVGAGI. For the CDR3, the DNA is TGTGCCAGCAGTTACAAGTGGACGACGGGCGAGCAGTACTTC. It is translated as CASSYKWTTGEQYF.

This sequence joins TRBV7-6 and TRBJ2-1; TRBD1 aligns across 7 bases. CDR1 is SGHVS and CDR2 is FNYEAQ in the germline V gene. CDR3 length: 17 residues. Losses at the gene ends were 4 bases for V and 3 bases for J; bases not matched to a gene: 12. The CDR3 DNA is TGTGCCAGCAGCTCGCACTCACAGGGGAGCCTCTACAATGAGCAGTTCTTC. Its protein is CASSSHSQGSLYNEQFF. Filled out from reference TRBV7-6 and TRBJ2-1, the complete variable domain reads GAGVSQSPRYKVTKRGQDVALRCDPISGHVSLYWYRQALGQGPEFLTYFNYEAQQDKSGLPNDRFSAERPEGSISTLTIQRTEQRDSAMYRCASSSHSQGSLYNEQFFGPGTRLTVL.

This clonotype has ten or more counts. DNA of the CDR3: TGTGCCAGCTCACTTAGGGGGCGGTCGATTTCCTCTGGGGCCAACGTCCTGACTTTC. It specifies CASSLRGRSISSGANVLTF. This chain joins TRBV18 and TRBJ2-6; 7 positions agree with TRBD1. Germline V gene data show CDR1 as KGHSH and CDR2 as LQKENI. Unmatched junction bases numbered 12, after V lost 4 bases and J lost 0 bases. CDR3 length equals 19 residues.

This clonotype has only a few counts. The CDR3 loop reads CSARDMRGGYNEQFF. DNA of the CDR3: TGCAGTGCTAGAGATATGCGGGGGGGCTACAATGAGCAGTTCTTC. V usage is TRBV20-1 and J usage is TRBJ2-1, with TRBD2 matching over 9 bases. The junction had 3 bases not matched to a gene; V was cut back by 0 bases and J by 3 bases. Germline V gives CDR1 DFQATT, CDR2 SNEGSKA (reference sequence). This CDR3 is built from 15 residues.

This clonotype was seen many times. This sequence joins TRBV6-5 and TRBJ2-4, with a tentative D call TRBD2 (5 bases). Germline CDR1 reads MNHEY; CDR2 reads SVGAGI. CDR3 length: 14 residues. Trimming removed 6 bases from V and 0 bases from J, with 9 bases in between. The CDR3 reads CASSLALAKNIQYF. The CDR3 DNA reads TGTGCCAGCAGCCTAGCTTTAGCCAAAAACATTCAGTACTTC.

This clonotype was seen repeatedly, ten times or more. V is TRBV28 and J is TRBJ2-3; 13 nucleotides align to TRBD2. J gave up 5 bases and V 8 bases, and 7 bases lay outside the gene matches. The CDR3 consists of 15 residues. The germline V gene encodes CDR1 MDHEN and CDR2 SYDVKM. This CDR3 reads CASRSRTSGGDTQYF. CDR3 nucleotides: TGTGCCAGCCGCTCGCGGACTAGCGGGGGAGATACGCAGTATTTT.

This clonotype was seen at least ten times. The chain uses TRBV5-4 and TRBJ2-3; D remains ambiguous. The CDR3 runs to 18 residues. Germline CDR1 and CDR2: SGHNT and YYREEE (reference sequence). The V end was cut by 4 bases, the J end by 2 bases, with 23 bases between. DNA for the CDR3: TGTGCCAGCAGCCCCTCAAGTTTGGTACTAAAATCCACAGATACGCAGTATTTT. Protein product: CASSPSSLVLKSTDTQYF.

This clonotype showed up many times. V and J are TRBV20-1 and TRBJ2-4; 7 nucleotides align to TRBD1. Per germline, CDR1 DFQATT and CDR2 SNEGSKA (reference sequence). CDR3 length: 15 amino acids. Trimming removed 6 bases from V and 7 bases from J; junction bases left unmatched: 15. The DNA of the CDR3 is TGCAGTGCCCCAAAAGCCGGGACAGAAAATAACATTCAGTACTTC. This encodes CSAPKAGTENNIQYF.

The sample holds many counts of this clonotype. J is TRBJ2-7 and V is TRBV5-1, with D maybe TRBD2 (5 bases). Germline CDR1 SGHRS, CDR2 YFSETQ. The CDR3 spans 13 residues. V shed 7 bases and J shed 0 bases, with 11 bases lying between them. The CDR3 region has the DNA TGCGCCAGCGCCGGGGTCAGCTCCTACGAGCAGTACTTC. As protein: CASAGVSSYEQYF.